The rows below give T cell receptor beta chains drawn from one sample of a study of blood T cell repertoires in COVID-19. Assay: immunoSEQ multiplex PCR; the TCRdb copy retains only in-frame clones and omits some. The table includes approximately 320,000 clones, over 75% detected once. The material sequenced was peripheral blood. All receptors derive from a human donor in a cohort sampled during active COVID-19. CDR3s include the opening cysteine and the closing phenylalanine or tryptophan. A D gene is named only where the DNA matches it firmly. Expanded clones are given a class, and other clones once, few, many or no size at all.

>.|TRBV19|.|14|TRBJ2-7
TGTGCCAGTAGTATAGACCACCCAGGGAAGGGCCTGTACTTC
CASSIDHPGKGLYF
>TRBD2|TRBV10-3|.|16|TRBJ2-2
TGTGCCATCAGGGGACTAGCGGGGGCCAACACCGGGGAGCTGTTTTTT
CAIRGLAGANTGELFF
>.|TRBV11-2|.|13|TRBJ1-1
TGTGCCAGCAGCTTATTCCAGGGGACTGAAGCTTTCTTT
CASSLFQGTEAFF
>TRBD1|TRBV7-9|.|14|TRBJ1-3
TGTGCCAGCAGCCCGACAGGGGCTGGAAACACCATATATTTT
CASSPTGAGNTIYF
>TRBD1|TRBV18|few|15|TRBJ1-2
TGTGCCAGCTCCCTCGCGGACAGGCCGAACTATGGCTACACCTTC
CASSLADRPNYGYTF
>TRBD2|TRBV6-5|.|13|TRBJ2-5
TGTGCCAGCAGTTATTTCGGGGGGGAGACCCAGTACTTC
CASSYFGGETQYF
>.|TRBV6-5|.|12|TRBJ2-7
TGTGCCAGCAGCTACGACAGGTACGAGCAGTACTTC
CASSYDRYEQYF
>TRBD2|TRBV7-2|.|16|TRBJ2-1
TGTGCCAGCAGCGGCGGGCCCGGCGGGGGGGCCTATGAGCAGTTCTTC
CASSGGPGGGAYEQFF
>.|TRBV7-7|.|16|TRBJ2-1
TGTGCCAGCAGCTTAGGCCCAGGGGACACATACAATGAGCAGTTCTTC
CASSLGPGDTYNEQFF
>.|TRBV7-2|.|16|TRBJ2-4
TGTGCCAGCAGCTTAAAGGGGGAAGGGGCCAAAAACATTCAGTACTTC
CASSLKGEGAKNIQYF
>TRBD1|TRBV12-5|.|15|TRBJ2-7
TGTGCTAGTGGTTTTTTGGGGACAGAACTCTACGAGCAGTACTTC
CASGFLGTELYEQYF
>.|TRBV5-1|.|14|TRBJ1-1
TGCGCCAGCAGCTTGGAGACAGCTTACACTGAAGCTTTCTTT
CASSLETAYTEAFF
>TRBD1|TRBV2|.|15|TRBJ1-2
TGTGCCAGCAGCGGAACAGGGGGCCAAAACTATGGCTACACCTTC
CASSGTGGQNYGYTF
>.|TRBV18|.|16|TRBJ2-7
TGTGCCAGCTCACTCACAGAAACTCCTTTTCACCACGAGCAGTACTTC
CASSLTETPFHHEQYF
>TRBD1|TRBV27|.|16|TRBJ2-7
TGTGCCAGCAGTCTTCGGGGGACAGGGGGCATCTCCGAGCAGTACTTC
CASSLRGTGGISEQYF
>.|TRBV12-1|.|18|TRBJ1-2
TGTGCCAGCAGCTTTGCTTGGACAGAACGCCTTACTAACTATGGCTACACCTTC
CASSFAWTERLTNYGYTF
>TRBD2|TRBV24-1|.|14|TRBJ2-2
TGTGCCACCGGGAGCGGGGGCAACACCGGGGAGCTGTTTTTT
CATGSGGNTGELFF
>TRBD1|TRBV5-1|.|15|TRBJ2-5
TGCGCCAGCCGGACAGGTGAACCGCTCGGAGAGACCCAGTACTTC
CASRTGEPLGETQYF
>.|TRBV30|.|12|TRBJ1-2
TGTGCCTCAACCCGGGGTACCTATGGCTACACCTTC
CASTRGTYGYTF
>TRBD1|TRBV5-1|.|14|TRBJ1-4
TGCGCCAGCAGCCTTCGGACAGGAGATGAAAAACTGTTTTTT
CASSLRTGDEKLFF
>TRBD1|TRBV5-1|.|15|TRBJ2-7
TGCGCCAGCAGCTTGGGGACAGGAGCCTCCTACGAGCAGTACTTC
CASSLGTGASYEQYF
>.|TRBV9|.|15|TRBJ1-4
TGTGCCAGCAGCCATGGGGGGGCCACAAATGAAAAACTGTTTTTT
CASSHGGATNEKLFF
>.|TRBV29-1|.|12|TRBJ1-2
TGCAGCGTTGTCGACAGCATCTATGGCTACACCTTC
CSVVDSIYGYTF
>.|TRBV3-1/TRBV3-2|.|14|TRBJ1-1
TGTGCCAGCAGCCAACGGGGGAGCAACACTGAAGCTTTCTTT
CASSQRGSNTEAFF
>.|TRBV15|.|14|TRBJ2-1
TGTGCCACCAGCAGAGACCGGACAGTTAATGAGCAGTTCTTC
CATSRDRTVNEQFF
>TRBD2|TRBV29-1|.|14|TRBJ2-2
TGCAGCGTCTTAGCGGGGGGGAACACCGGGGAGCTGTTTTTT
CSVLAGGNTGELFF
>.|TRBV30|.|13|TRBJ1-1
TGTGCCTGGAGTGTTCCGGGAAGGACTGAAGCTTTCTTT
CAWSVPGRTEAFF
>TRBD2|TRBV7-2|once|16|TRBJ2-1
TGTGCCAGCAGCGCCAGCGGGGGCCGCTCCTACAATGAGCAGTTCTTC
CASSASGGRSYNEQFF
>TRBD2|TRBV3-1/TRBV3-2|.|16|TRBJ2-7
TGTGCCAGCAGCCAAGCCCCTAGCGGGGAAACTTACGAGCAGTACTTC
CASSQAPSGETYEQYF
>TRBD1|TRBV29-1|.|14|TRBJ1-2
TGCAGCGTTGAAGTAAACAGGGGAGGCTATGGCTACACCTTC
CSVEVNRGGYGYTF
>TRBD1|TRBV11-3|.|16|TRBJ2-7
TGTGCCAGCAGCTCCCGTTCCGGACAGGGTCCCTACGAGCAGTACTTC
CASSSRSGQGPYEQYF
>TRBD2|TRBV10-3|.|15|TRBJ2-3
TGTGCCATCAGAACCGGGAGGGGGGGGGCAGATACGCAGTATTTT
CAIRTGRGGADTQYF
>.|TRBV6-5|.|15|TRBJ2-3
TGTGCCAGCAGTTACTCGCTCCAGGGCACAGATACGCAGTATTTT
CASSYSLQGTDTQYF
>.|TRBV13|.|18|TRBJ1-1
TGTGCCAGCAGCTTAACGAGTTCTGGAACAGGGAGAAACACTGAAGCTTTCTTT
CASSLTSSGTGRNTEAFF
>.|TRBV5-1|.|14|TRBJ1-1
TGCGCCAGCAGCCTAACCAGGGGTAGCACTGAAGCTTTCTTT
CASSLTRGSTEAFF
>TRBD1|TRBV30|.|14|TRBJ1-6
TGTGCCTGGAGTGGGACAGGGGTTGGATCACCCCTCCACTTT
CAWSGTGVGSPLHF
>.|TRBV27|.|14|TRBJ2-1
TGTGCCAGCAGTTTAGGGGGCCCCTACAATGAGCAGTTCTTC
CASSLGGPYNEQFF
>.|TRBV5-4|.|16|TRBJ1-2
TGTGCCAGCAGTCCCCCAGATCAACCCCCAGTTGAAGGCTACACCTTC
CASSPPDQPPVEGYTF